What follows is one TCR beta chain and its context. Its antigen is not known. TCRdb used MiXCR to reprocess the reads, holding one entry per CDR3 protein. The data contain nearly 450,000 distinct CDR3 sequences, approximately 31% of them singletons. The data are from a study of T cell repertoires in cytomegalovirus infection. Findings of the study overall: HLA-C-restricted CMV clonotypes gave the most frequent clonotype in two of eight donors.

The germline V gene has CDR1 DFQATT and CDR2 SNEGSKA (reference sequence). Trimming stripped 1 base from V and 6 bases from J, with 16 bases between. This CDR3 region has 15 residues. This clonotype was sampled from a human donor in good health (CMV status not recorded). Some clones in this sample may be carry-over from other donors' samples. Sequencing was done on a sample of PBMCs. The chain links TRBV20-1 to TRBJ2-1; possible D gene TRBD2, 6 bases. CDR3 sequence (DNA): TGCAGTGCTAGAGGCCACCCAATCGGGGGCAATGAGCAGTTCTTC. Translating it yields CSARGHPIGGNEQFF.